The present entry profiles one TCR beta chain with its context. What it recognizes is unknown. The TCRbeta library was prepared with unique molecular identifiers. TCRdb fed the PCR reads into MiXCR, producing one record per CDR3 protein. The sample comprises a few hundred thousand distinct CDR3 sequences, 25% to 30% of which are singletons, and approximately 33% rests with the top ten. This sample was included in a study of T-cell reconstitution after alpha-beta-depleted transplantation in children. Study-level results: A year had passed since transplant, and T-cell counts and diversity by then came mostly from newly produced T cells. Surviving recipient T cells and intrathymic progenitors accounted for some patients' high TCRbeta diversity at day 60. Several hundred graft clones that had expanded were reportedly the source of alpha-beta T cells about two months after transplant.

CDR3 size: 14 residues. The ends lost 4 bases at V and 6 bases at J; junction bases unmatched: 7. CDR1 is SGHRS, CDR2 YFSETQ, per germline. This TCR was sampled from a boy under two years old with Wiskott-Aldrich syndrome, due to receive a stem cell transplant. Sequences were derived from PBMCs, sampled before TCRalphabeta/CD19-depleted stem cell transplant. This chain uses TRBV5-1 with TRBJ2-1, with 7 bases lining up with TRBD1. CDR3: CASSQGTALNEQFF. The CDR3 nucleotides read TGCGCCAGCAGCCAGGGGACAGCTCTCAATGAGCAGTTCTTC.